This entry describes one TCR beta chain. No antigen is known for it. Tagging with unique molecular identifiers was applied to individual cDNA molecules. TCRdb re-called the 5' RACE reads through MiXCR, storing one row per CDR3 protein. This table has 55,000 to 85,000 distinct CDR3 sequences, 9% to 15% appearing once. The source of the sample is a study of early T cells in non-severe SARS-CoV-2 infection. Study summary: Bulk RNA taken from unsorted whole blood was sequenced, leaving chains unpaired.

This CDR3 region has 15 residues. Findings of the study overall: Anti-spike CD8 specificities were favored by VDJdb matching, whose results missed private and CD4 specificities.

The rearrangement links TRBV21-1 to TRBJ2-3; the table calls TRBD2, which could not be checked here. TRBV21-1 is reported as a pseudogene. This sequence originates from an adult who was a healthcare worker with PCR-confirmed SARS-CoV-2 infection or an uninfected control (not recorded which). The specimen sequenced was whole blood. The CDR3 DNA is TGTGCCAGCAGGACTAGCGGGAGAGGAACAGATACGCAGTATTTT. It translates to CASRTSGRGTDTQYF.